The clone carrying this T cell receptor beta chain has just one count. The antigen remains unidentified. This sample is part of a study of CD8+CD57+ T cells in acquired aplastic anemia. In the study overall: Average DNA yield from sorted CD4+ and CD8+ cells was about 2.9 ug. Healthy donor CD4+ samples were sequenced to a depth that averaged about 11 million reads.

The length of the CDR3 is 16 residues. Germline V gene lookup returns CDR1 ENHRY and CDR2 SYGVKD. With 10 bases clipped from V and 2 bases from J, the junction kept 14 bases outside the gene matches. According to the study, genomic DNA was the template for TCR beta VDJ and CDR3 profiling. TCRdb reprocessed the reads via MiXCR and lists one record per CDR3 protein. The sample contains a few hundred thousand distinct CDR3 sequences, 61% of which appear only once. Overall study findings and caveats: CD8+ Simpson's diversity did not differ significantly between patients and controls. Overlapping CD8+ CDR3 repertoires of patients and controls contained under 30 shared sequences.

The sample was sorted CD4+, CD8+, or CD8+CD57+ T cells (not recorded which) from PBMCs. The TCR originated in a human donor in good health. The chain is built from TRBV10-3 and TRBJ2-7; 10 bases fit TRBD1. CDR3 in DNA: TGTGCCACCCTTCACACCGGACAGGGGGGTCCCTACGAGCAGTACTTC. Residues: CATLHTGQGGPYEQYF.